The T cell receptor beta chain under discussion was sequenced for a study of T-cell reconstitution after alpha-beta-depleted transplantation in children. There are a few counts of this clonotype. This CDR3 is built from 15 residues. CDR1 is MNHNS, CDR2 SASEGT, per germline. V lost 0 bases, J lost 3 bases, and 8 bases lay in between. Molecular barcoding with unique molecular identifiers was used for the TCRbeta library. One entry per CDR3 protein, called by TCRdb with MiXCR from the PCR reads. The table includes hundreds of thousands of distinct CDR3 sequences, roughly an eighth detected once. J is TRBJ2-2 and V is TRBV6-1; D uncertain. The specimen was PBMCs from the stem cell graft donor, collected from the stem cell graft. The sequence was collected from a human donor who donated a stem cell graft to a child with combined immunodeficiency. The CDR3 spells CASSEAGRDTGELFF. CDR3 bases: TGTGCCAGCAGTGAAGCGGGTCGGGACACCGGGGAGCTGTTTTTT.